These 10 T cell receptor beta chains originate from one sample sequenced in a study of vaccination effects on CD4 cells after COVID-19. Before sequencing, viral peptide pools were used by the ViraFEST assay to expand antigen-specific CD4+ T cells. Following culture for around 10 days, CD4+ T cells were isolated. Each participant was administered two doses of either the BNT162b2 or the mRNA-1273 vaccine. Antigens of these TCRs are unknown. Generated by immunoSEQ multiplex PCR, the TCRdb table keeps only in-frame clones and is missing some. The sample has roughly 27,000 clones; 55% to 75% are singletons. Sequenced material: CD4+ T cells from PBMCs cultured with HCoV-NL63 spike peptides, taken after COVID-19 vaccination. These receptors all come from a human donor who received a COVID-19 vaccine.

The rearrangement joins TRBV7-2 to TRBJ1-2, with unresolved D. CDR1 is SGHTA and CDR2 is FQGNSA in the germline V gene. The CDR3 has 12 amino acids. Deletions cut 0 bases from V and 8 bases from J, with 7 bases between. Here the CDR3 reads CASSLALGGYTF. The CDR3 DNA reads TGTGCCAGCAGCTTAGCGCTAGGGGGCTACACCTTC.

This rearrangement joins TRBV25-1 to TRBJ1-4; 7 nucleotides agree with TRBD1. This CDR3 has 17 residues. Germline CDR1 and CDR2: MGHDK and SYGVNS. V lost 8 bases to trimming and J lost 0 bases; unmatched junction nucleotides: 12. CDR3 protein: CASGSNLGQSTNEKLFF. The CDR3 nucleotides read TGTGCCAGCGGATCCAACCTGGGACAGTCAACTAATGAAAAACTGTTTTTT.

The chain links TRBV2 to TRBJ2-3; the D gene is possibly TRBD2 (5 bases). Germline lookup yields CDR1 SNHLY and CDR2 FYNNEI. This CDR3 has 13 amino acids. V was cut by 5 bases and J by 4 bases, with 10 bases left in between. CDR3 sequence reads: CASSKELADTQYF. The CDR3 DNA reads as TGTGCCAGCAGTAAAGAACTAGCAGATACGCAGTATTTT.

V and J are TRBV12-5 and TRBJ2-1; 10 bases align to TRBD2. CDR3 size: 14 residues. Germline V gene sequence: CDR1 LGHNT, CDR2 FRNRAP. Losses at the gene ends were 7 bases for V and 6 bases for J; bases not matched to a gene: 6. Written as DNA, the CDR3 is TGTGCTAGTGCCCAAGCGGGGGGGGTCAATGAGCAGTTCTTC. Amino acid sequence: CASAQAGGVNEQFF.

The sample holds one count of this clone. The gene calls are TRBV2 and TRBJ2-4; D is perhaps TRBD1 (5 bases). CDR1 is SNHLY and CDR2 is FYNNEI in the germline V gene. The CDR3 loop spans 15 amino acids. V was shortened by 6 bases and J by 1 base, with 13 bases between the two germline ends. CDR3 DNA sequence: TGTGCCAGCAGGACTTCCTCAGGGGCCAAAAACATTCAGTACTTC. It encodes CASRTSSGAKNIQYF. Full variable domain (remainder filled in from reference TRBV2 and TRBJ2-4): EPEVTQTPSHQVTQMGQEVILRCVPISNHLYFYWYRQILGQKVEFLVSFYNNEISEKSEIFDDQFSVERPDGSNFTLKIRSTKLEDSAMYFCASRTSSGAKNIQYFGAGTRLSVL.

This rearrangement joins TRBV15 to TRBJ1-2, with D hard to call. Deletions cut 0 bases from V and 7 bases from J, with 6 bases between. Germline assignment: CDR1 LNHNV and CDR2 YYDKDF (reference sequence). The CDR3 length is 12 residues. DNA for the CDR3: TGTGCCACCAGCAGAGACGGTGGTGGCTACACCTTC. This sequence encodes CATSRDGGGYTF.

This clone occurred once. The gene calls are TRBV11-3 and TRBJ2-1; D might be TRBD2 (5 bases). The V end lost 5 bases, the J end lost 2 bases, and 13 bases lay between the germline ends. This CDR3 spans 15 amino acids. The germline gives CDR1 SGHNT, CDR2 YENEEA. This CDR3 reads CASSERGLPYNEQFF. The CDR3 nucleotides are TGTGCCAGCAGCGAACGGGGTTTGCCCTACAATGAGCAGTTCTTC.

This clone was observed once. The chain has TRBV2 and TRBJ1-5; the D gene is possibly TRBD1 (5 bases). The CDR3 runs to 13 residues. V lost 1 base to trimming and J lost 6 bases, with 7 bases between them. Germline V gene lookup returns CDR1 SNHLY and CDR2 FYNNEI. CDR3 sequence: CASSEEGVQPQHF. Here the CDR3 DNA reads TGTGCCAGCAGTGAAGAAGGGGTTCAGCCCCAGCATTTT.

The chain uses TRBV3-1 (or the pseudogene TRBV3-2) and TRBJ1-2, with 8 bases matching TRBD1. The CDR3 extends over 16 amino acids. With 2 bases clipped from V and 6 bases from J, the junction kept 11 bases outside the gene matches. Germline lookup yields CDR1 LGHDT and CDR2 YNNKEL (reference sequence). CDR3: CASSQSWTGKSNGYTF. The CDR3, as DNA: TGTGCCAGCAGCCAATCATGGACAGGGAAAAGTAATGGCTACACCTTC.

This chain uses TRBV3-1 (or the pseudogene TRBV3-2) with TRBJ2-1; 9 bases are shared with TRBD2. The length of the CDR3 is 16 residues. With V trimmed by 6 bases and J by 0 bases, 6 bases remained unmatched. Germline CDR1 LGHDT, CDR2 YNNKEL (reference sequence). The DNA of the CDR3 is TGTGCCAGCAGGGCTAGCGGGACTTCCTCCTACAATGAGCAGTTCTTC. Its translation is CASRASGTSSYNEQFF.